The sequence of this T cell receptor beta chain was determined in a study of OX40 agonist ivuxolimab in advanced cancers. Study as a whole: Antecedent anti-PD-1, anti-PD-L1 or anti-CTLA-4 therapy was permissible, with roughly 40% having received some.

Samples were taken at baseline and on day 1 of cycles 4 and 7. Germline CDR1 reads SGHRS; CDR2 reads YFSETQ. This CDR3 spans 14 amino acids. V lost 4 bases and J lost 3, with 10 bases in between. Some clones are missing from TCRdb's copy, which holds only in-frame ones; the method was immunoSEQ multiplex PCR. The sample has approximately 61,000 clones; roughly 90% are singletons. The specimen comprised CD4+ or CD8+ T cells sorted from blood, sampled in a trial of the OX40 agonist ivuxolimab. The chain uses TRBV5-1 and TRBJ2-2, with D perhaps matching TRBD1 (6 bases). The TCR was taken from an adult with an advanced solid tumor such as melanoma, head and neck, liver or kidney cancer. The CDR3 sequence is CASSLTGYTGELFF. The CDR3 coding sequence is TGCGCCAGCAGCCTGACAGGCTACACCGGGGAGCTGTTTTTT.